This TCR beta chain stems from a study of cytomegalovirus exposure and HLA in healthy donors. CDR3 length equals 16 residues. The V gene lost 3 bases and the J gene lost 5 bases, with 19 bases spanning the gap. Germline V CDR1 and CDR2: SGHAT, FQNNGV. Primers: 60 Vbeta forward and 13 Jbeta reverse. Under the authors' procedure: The count from a later analysis was tens of millions of unique TCR beta chains, about 10 million of them shared. Profiled with immunoSEQ multiplex PCR; TCRdb holds only in-frame clones, not every one. V, J and clone size are those of that table, while D and trimming were read from the DNA. The sample yields about 170,000 clones, approximately 86% seen once.

The chain links TRBV11-2 to TRBJ2-5; TRBD1 is a possible D gene (5 bases). Sequencing was done on a sample of PBMCs. The receptor comes from a male donor in good health and CMV-seronegative. Written as DNA, the CDR3 is TGTGCCAGCAGCTTGCAGGGCATTCTACCCCGGGAGACCCAGTACTTC. This codes for CASSLQGILPRETQYF.